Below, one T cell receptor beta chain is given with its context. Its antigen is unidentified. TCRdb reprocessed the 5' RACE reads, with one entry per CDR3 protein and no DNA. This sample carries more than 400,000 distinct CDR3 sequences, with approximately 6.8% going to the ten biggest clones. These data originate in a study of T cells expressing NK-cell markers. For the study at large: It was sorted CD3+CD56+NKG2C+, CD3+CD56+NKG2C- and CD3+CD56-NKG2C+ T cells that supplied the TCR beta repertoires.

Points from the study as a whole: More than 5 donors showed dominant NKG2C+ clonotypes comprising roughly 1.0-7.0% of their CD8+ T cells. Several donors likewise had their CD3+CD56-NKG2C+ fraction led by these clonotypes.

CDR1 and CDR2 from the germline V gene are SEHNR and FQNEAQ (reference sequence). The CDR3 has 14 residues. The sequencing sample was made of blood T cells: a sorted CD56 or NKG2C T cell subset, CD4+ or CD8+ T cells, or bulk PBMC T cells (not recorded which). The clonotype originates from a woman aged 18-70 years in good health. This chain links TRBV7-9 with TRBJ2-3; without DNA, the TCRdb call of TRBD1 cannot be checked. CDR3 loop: CASSARQGTDTQYF.